The next 7 T cell receptor beta chains were all read from a single sample in a study of cytomegalovirus exposure and HLA in healthy donors. PCR primers comprised 60 Vbeta and 13 Jbeta primers. Libraries were prepared by immunoSEQ multiplex PCR; TCRdb keeps only in-frame clonotypes and omits some of them. The specimen's table records about 160,000 clones. The sample consisted of PBMCs. The receptor source for this set is a woman in her sixties in good health and CMV-seronegative.

The chain joins TRBV15 to TRBJ2-7, with a tentative D call TRBD2 (5 bases). In germline, CDR1 is LNHNV, CDR2 YYDKDF (reference sequence). The CDR3 spans 15 residues. Deletions cut 0 bases from V and 4 bases from J, with 13 bases between. The CDR3 region has the DNA TGTGCCACCAGCAGAGATAGTTTAAGGACTTACGAGCAGTACTTC. It yields the protein CATSRDSLRTYEQYF.

The rearrangement uses TRBV7-2 and TRBJ2-7; 10 positions agree with TRBD2. Trimming removed 5 bases from V and 3 bases from J; junction bases left unmatched: 10. CDR1 and CDR2 (germline): SGHTA, FQGNSA. The CDR3 totals 16 residues. In nucleotides, the CDR3 is TGTGCCAGCAGCCCGGAAGCGGGAGGGGCTAGCTACGAGCAGTACTTC. Amino acids: CASSPEAGGASYEQYF.

The chain recombines TRBV9 with TRBJ1-4; 12 positions match TRBD1. The CDR3 covers 16 residues. Germline values: CDR1 SGDLS, CDR2 YYNGEE. After removal of 2 bases from V and 7 bases from J, the junction contained 6 bases not matched to a gene. For the CDR3, the DNA is TGTGCCAGCAGCGTCCTGGGACAGGGGGCGGGTGAAAAACTGTTTTTT. Translation: CASSVLGQGAGEKLFF.

The V call is TRBV30, the J call TRBJ1-4; possibly TRBD1 for D (6 bases). Germline CDR1 is GTSNPN and CDR2 is SVGIG (reference sequence). Trimming removed 2 bases from V and 5 bases from J, with 15 bases in between. The CDR3 contains 15 residues. CDR3 bases: TGTGCCTGGAGTCTTGGGGGGGCAGTAAATGAAAAACTGTTTTTT. It translates to CAWSLGGAVNEKLFF.

The chain carries TRBV9 and TRBJ1-2; no clear D gene. CDR3 size: 13 residues. Germline loops: CDR1 SGDLS, CDR2 YYNGEE. V was clipped by 3 bases and J by 4 bases, with 10 bases between them. The CDR3 is CASSEGGVYGYTF. CDR3 bases: TGTGCCAGCAGCGAGGGAGGAGTCTATGGCTACACCTTC.

The chain joins TRBV5-5 to TRBJ1-5; D ambiguous. V was pared by 3 bases and J by 0 bases, with 7 bases between. In germline, CDR1 is SGHKS, CDR2 YYEKEE (reference sequence). This CDR3 comprises 14 residues. Here the CDR3 reads CASSYVSSNQPQHF. CDR3 nucleotide sequence: TGTGCCAGCAGCTACGTCAGTAGCAATCAGCCCCAGCATTTT.

The chain recombines TRBV9 with TRBJ2-2; 9 nucleotides agree with TRBD2. The length of the CDR3 is 15 residues. The V segment lost 4 bases and the J segment 7 bases; nucleotides outside the gene matches: 8. Germline loops: CDR1 SGDLS, CDR2 YYNGEE. The chain's CDR3 is CASSPRLAAGGELFF. CDR3 DNA: TGTGCCAGCAGCCCGCGACTAGCGGCTGGCGGGGAGCTGTTTTTT.